The rows below give T cell receptor beta chains drawn from one sample of a study of cytomegalovirus exposure and HLA in healthy donors. Here immunoSEQ multiplex PCR was the method, and the copy in TCRdb shows in-frame clones only, minus some. The data contain about 120,000 clones, around 80% of them seen just once; the ten biggest clones take up less than 3%. The sample was PBMCs. Receptors were obtained from a female donor in good health and CMV-seronegative. Both conserved end residues are part of each CDR3. Fields, in order: D gene, J gene, V gene, clone size, CDR3 protein, CDR3 DNA. A D gene is named only where the DNA matches it firmly. A row's size may be missing; if present it is once, few, many or a size class.

>-|TRBJ1-1|TRBV5-1|-
CASSPTAAVNTEAFF
TGCGCCAGCAGCCCGACCGCGGCCGTTAACACTGAAGCTTTCTTT
>TRBD1|TRBJ2-3|TRBV7-2|-
CASSSQGSDTQYF
TGTGCCAGCAGCTCACAGGGGTCAGATACGCAGTATTTT
>-|TRBJ1-5|TRBV10-2|-
CASSEGGGTPENQPQHF
TGCGCCAGCAGTGAGGGGGGAGGGACCCCCGAAAACCAGCCCCAGCATTTT
>-|TRBJ1-4|TRBV6-4|-
CASSRGGYNEKLFF
TGTGCCAGCAGTAGGGGAGGGTATAATGAAAAACTGTTTTTT
>-|TRBJ2-7|TRBV6-5|-
CASRDNGRASYEQYF
TGTGCCAGCAGGGACAATGGCAGGGCCTCCTACGAGCAGTACTTC
>TRBD1|TRBJ1-6|TRBV7-2|once
CASSFDRGLTLHF
TGTGCCAGCAGCTTTGACAGGGGATTAACCCTCCACTTT
>-|TRBJ1-1|TRBV6-1|few
CASSGGGQSSEAFF
TGTGCCAGCAGTGGTGGCGGTCAAAGCTCTGAAGCTTTCTTT
>TRBD1|TRBJ2-3|TRBV5-1|few
CASSSGTVITDTQYF
TGCGCCAGCAGCTCTGGGACAGTGATCACAGATACGCAGTATTTT
>-|TRBJ2-3|TRBV30|-
CAWGADTQYF
TGTGCCTGGGGTGCGGATACGCAGTATTTT
>TRBD1|TRBJ2-7|TRBV6-5|-
CASTSKQGGEQYF
TGTGCCAGCACTTCGAAACAGGGGGGCGAGCAGTACTTC
>TRBD2|TRBJ2-3|TRBV4-3|-
CASSRLAGSTDTQYF
TGCGCCAGCAGCAGACTAGCGGGGAGCACAGATACGCAGTATTTT
>TRBD1|TRBJ1-2|TRBV6-4|-
CASKATGGGGYTF
TGTGCCAGCAAGGCAACAGGGGGGGGCGGCTACACCTTC
>-|TRBJ2-1|TRBV5-1|once
CASTKLARNRNEQFF
TGCGCCAGCACTAAGTTGGCGAGGAATCGCAATGAGCAGTTCTTC
>-|TRBJ2-7|TRBV6-1|few
CASSEALGSSYEQYF
TGTGCCAGCAGTGAAGCGCTAGGCAGCTCCTACGAGCAGTACTTC
>-|TRBJ1-1|TRBV20-1|-
CSAEGRREAFF
TGCAGTGCGGAGGGTCGGAGGGAAGCTTTCTTT
>-|TRBJ2-2|TRBV27|medium-sized
CASSFSGELFF
TGTGCCAGCAGTTTTTCTGGGGAGCTGTTTTTT
>-|TRBJ1-5|TRBV2|once
CASSEVRVGQPQHF
TGTGCCAGCAGTGAAGTCAGGGTAGGGCAGCCCCAGCATTTT